The TCR beta chain under discussion was sequenced for a study of graft-versus-host responses after intestinal transplantation. Background on the study: Every recipient underwent anti-thymocyte globulin induction, then tacrolimus and steroids for about three years. Study outcomes and limitations: Peak levels of circulating GvH clones tracked with early post-transplant HvG declines.

This CDR3 has 15 residues. The ends were cut back, 8 bases at V and 3 bases at J, with 17 bases in the middle. Per germline, CDR1 LNHDA and CDR2 SQIVND (reference sequence). This clone has just one count. Its target is unknown. Repertoires were generated with immunoSEQ multiplex PCR, while TCRdb's copy carries only in-frame clones and drops some. The repertoire includes fewer than 100,000 clones, roughly 83% of them detected once, and under 1.5% sits in the top ten. This receptor was taken from a human patient who received an intestinal transplant, so some T cells may come from the graft donor. The starting material was PBMCs, obtained 255 days after intestinal transplant. The chain joins TRBV19 to TRBJ2-4; D ambiguous. The DNA for the CDR3 is TGTGCCAGTTCAGGCCCGGTACAGTACAAAAACATTCAGTACTTC. This encodes CASSGPVQYKNIQYF.